Following are 19 T cell receptor beta chains from one sample sequenced in a study of blood T cell repertoires in COVID-19. This table comes from immunoSEQ multiplex PCR, and its TCRdb copy is limited to in-frame clones, with some not included. Among about 150,000 clones, about 80% were seen once, and the ten largest hold around 28%. Material: peripheral blood. These receptors were taken from an older woman with acute or convalescent COVID-19.

The rearrangement links TRBV6-2 or TRBV6-3 to TRBJ1-1; D perhaps matches TRBD1 (5 bases). The CDR3 has 15 amino acids. The V and J ends lost 2 bases and 11 bases respectively, with 21 bases between them. Germline V gene lookup returns CDR1 MNHEY and CDR2 SVGEGT. Here the CDR3 reads CASSYLYGQGRAAFF. The DNA for the CDR3 is TGTGCCAGCAGTTACCTCTATGGGCAGGGCAGAGCGGCTTTCTTT.

This sequence joins TRBV7-3 and TRBJ1-1, with D hard to call. The germline V gene has CDR1 SGHTA and CDR2 FQGTGA. The CDR3 runs to 14 residues. V was trimmed by 5 bases and J by 2 bases, leaving 12 bases between them. The chain's CDR3 is CASSASGDNTEAFF. CDR3 coding DNA: TGTGCCAGCAGCGCGAGTGGAGATAACACTGAAGCTTTCTTT.

The sample holds one count of this clone. The junction departs from germline at one end; a sequencing error may be responsible. CDR3 protein: CASSQDSQNLYF. CDR3 nucleotide sequence: TGTGCCAGCAGCCAAGATTCCCAGAATCTGTACTTC. The V and J genes are TRBV3-1 (or the pseudogene TRBV3-2) and TRBJ1-2, with unresolved D. The CDR3 loop spans 12 amino acids. CDR1 is LGHDT and CDR2 is YNNKEL in the germline V gene (reference sequence).

There are a few counts of this clone. This chain links TRBV6-6 with TRBJ2-1, with D tentatively TRBD2 (6 bases). The germline V gene encodes CDR1 MNHNY and CDR2 SVGAGI (reference sequence). V was cut by 0 bases and J by 7 bases, with 16 bases left in between. CDR3 length: 16 residues. CDR3: CASSYSPLRGRNEQFF. The CDR3 DNA is TGTGCCAGCAGTTACTCACCCCTCAGAGGGAGGAATGAGCAGTTCTTC.

This clone was detected once. The J gene is TRBJ1-6, the V gene TRBV3-1 (or the pseudogene TRBV3-2); perhaps TRBD1 as D (6 bases). The CDR3 consists of 13 residues. Trimming stripped 8 bases from V and 7 bases from J, with 12 bases between. Germline loops: CDR1 LGHDT, CDR2 YNNKEL (reference sequence). The DNA for the CDR3 is TGTGCCAGCGACCAGGGGCCAAATTCACCCCTCCACTTT. This codes for CASDQGPNSPLHF.

The genes are TRBV2 and TRBJ2-7; 7 bases agree with TRBD2. With 2 bases clipped from V and 4 bases from J, the junction kept 11 bases outside the gene matches. Looked up from germline, CDR1 is SNHLY and CDR2 is FYNNEI. There are 16 residues in the CDR3. This chain's CDR3 is CASSETGRGRSYEQYF. In DNA, the CDR3 is TGTGCCAGCAGTGAAACGGGGCGGGGGAGGTCGTACGAGCAGTACTTC.

The rearrangement links TRBV29-1 to TRBJ2-1; TRBD1 matches 8 bases. Per germline, CDR1 SQVTM and CDR2 ANQGSEA. Losses at the gene ends were 5 bases for V and 3 bases for J; bases not matched to a gene: 9. CDR3 length: 15 residues. This CDR3 reads CSVQPGTGHYNEQFF. CDR3 coding DNA: TGCAGCGTTCAGCCAGGGACAGGTCACTACAATGAGCAGTTCTTC.

CDR3 bases: TGTGCCAGCAGCTCGGGACAGGGAGAGAGTCAGCCCCAGCATTTT. Translating gives CASSSGQGESQPQHF. The V gene is TRBV6-5, the J gene TRBJ1-5; 9 positions agree with TRBD1. J gave up 6 bases and V 6 bases, and 9 bases lay outside the gene matches. The length of the CDR3 is 15 residues. Germline CDR1 reads MNHEY; CDR2 reads SVGAGI.

The V and J genes are TRBV10-2 and TRBJ2-3; possible D gene TRBD2, 6 bases. The germline V and J ends were trimmed by 7 bases and 4 bases, with 9 bases remaining between them. The length of the CDR3 is 12 residues. The germline gives CDR1 WSHSY, CDR2 SAAADI. The CDR3 DNA follows: TGCGCCAGCACTACGGGAGCAGATACGCAGTATTTT. As protein: CASTTGADTQYF.

The V and J genes are TRBV19 and TRBJ1-2, with TRBD1 matching over 9 bases. The CDR3 is 14 amino acids. Germline CDR1 LNHDA, CDR2 SQIVND (reference sequence). V dropped 6 bases and J dropped 3; count of bases not matched to a gene: 5. The CDR3 protein is CASSRDRVDYGYTF. Here the CDR3 DNA reads TGTGCCAGTAGCCGGGACAGGGTTGACTATGGCTACACCTTC.

This chain connects TRBV28 to TRBJ1-1; D remains ambiguous. Trimming took off 6 bases at V and 1 base at J, with 3 bases between the two ends. The CDR3 sequence is 11 residues long. The germline gives CDR1 MDHEN, CDR2 SYDVKM. The DNA for the CDR3 is TGTGCCAGCAGGAGGAACACTGAAGCTTTCTTT. Translation: CASRRNTEAFF.

CDR3 amino acids: CASSFADEAYNEQFF. The CDR3 region has the DNA TGCGCCAGCAGCTTCGCGGATGAGGCCTACAATGAGCAGTTCTTC. The rearrangement uses TRBV5-1 and TRBJ2-1; no reliable D call. V was cut by 2 bases and J by 2 bases, with 11 bases left in between. Germline V gene data show CDR1 as SGHRS and CDR2 as YFSETQ. This CDR3 is 15 amino acids long.

This clone was seen a single time. The chain carries TRBV9 and TRBJ1-2; TRBD1 agrees at 9 bases. Germline lookup yields CDR1 SGDLS and CDR2 YYNGEE. This CDR3 comprises 17 residues. Germline trimming cut 4 bases from V and 4 bases from J; bases unmatched to any gene: 14. As DNA, the CDR3 is TGTGCCAGCAGCCCATTACAGGGACAGGGCGGGGTCTATGGCTACACCTTC. This gives the protein CASSPLQGQGGVYGYTF.

The chain joins TRBV6-5 to TRBJ2-5; 9 bases agree with TRBD1. The V segment lost 8 bases and the J segment 7 bases; nucleotides outside the gene matches: 11. Germline V gene lookup returns CDR1 MNHEY and CDR2 SVGAGI. The CDR3 has 14 residues. As DNA, the CDR3 is TGTGCCAGCTCTCCGGACAGGGGTGTCGCGACCCAGTACTTC. Encoded protein: CASSPDRGVATQYF.

This sequence joins TRBV10-3 and TRBJ2-7; TRBD2 matches at 10 bases. V lost 0 bases and J lost 6; bases outside the gene matches: 14. This CDR3 has 18 residues. Looked up from germline, CDR1 is ENHRY and CDR2 is SYGVKD. CDR3 amino acids: CAISESKVAGGSGPEQYF. In DNA, the CDR3 is TGTGCCATCAGTGAGTCGAAGGTAGCGGGGGGCTCCGGCCCCGAGCAGTACTTC.

The chain couples TRBV7-9 to TRBJ1-4; 7 positions match TRBD1. Germline lookup yields CDR1 SEHNR and CDR2 FQNEAQ (reference sequence). The V segment lost 4 bases and the J segment 14 bases; nucleotides outside the gene matches: 16. CDR3 size: 15 residues. The DNA of the CDR3 is TGTGCCAGCAGCTCGTACCGGGACAGTACTATTAAGCTGTTTTTT. Translation: CASSSYRDSTIKLFF.

This chain connects TRBV3-1 (or the pseudogene TRBV3-2) to TRBJ2-4, with 8 bases matching TRBD1. V lost 3 bases and J lost 8; bases outside the gene matches: 6. The CDR3 is made up of 14 amino acids. CDR1 and CDR2 (germline): LGHDT, YNNKEL (reference sequence). The CDR3 nucleotides are TGTGCCAGCAGCCACGGGGACAGGAGGGACATTCAGTACTTC. This gives the protein CASSHGDRRDIQYF.

The table lists this clone with a count of one. The chain recombines TRBV7-3 with TRBJ1-6; D remains unclear. CDR3 length: 15 residues. V lost 5 bases to trimming and J lost 7 bases, with 15 bases between them. CDR1 is SGHTA and CDR2 is FQGTGA in the germline V gene. Written as DNA, the CDR3 is TGTGCCAGCAGCCCCCAGGTGGTTGCAAATTCACCCCTCCACTTT. This encodes CASSPQVVANSPLHF.

The rearrangement links TRBV2 to TRBJ1-5, with 8 bases matching TRBD1. Losses at the gene ends were 6 bases for V and 7 bases for J; bases not matched to a gene: 8. The length of the CDR3 is 14 residues. CDR1 and CDR2 (germline): SNHLY, FYNNEI. The CDR3 DNA sequence: TGTGCCAGCAGCAGACAGGGGATCAACCAGCCCCAGCATTTT. Encoded protein: CASSRQGINQPQHF.